This TCR beta chain was captured by sequencing in a study of cytomegalovirus exposure and HLA in healthy donors. Study as a whole: The approximately 120 validation repertoires matched the 666 first-cohort repertoires in platform, a later analysis reported.

Repertoires were generated with immunoSEQ multiplex PCR, while TCRdb's copy carries only in-frame clones and drops some. In the table there are 98,000 or so clones, approximately 96% of which are singletons. Findings of the study overall: Some public TCRs appeared in many individuals, while most sequences were rare. Cytomegalovirus status, reportedly, was diagnosed with high specificity and sensitivity by the classifier. Altogether, 160 or so TCR beta chains were recorded as cytomegalovirus-associated.

The length of the CDR3 is 18 residues. V lost 7 bases, J lost 4 bases, and 29 bases lay in between. Germline V lookup: CDR1 MDHEN, CDR2 SYDVKM. Regarding this clone: Its cognate antigen is unknown.

The sequence derives from a woman between 18 and 30 years old in good health and CMV-seronegative. Sequenced: PBMCs. V gene TRBV28 combines with J gene TRBJ2-7; tentative D call: TRBD1 (5 bases). The CDR3 DNA reads TGTGCCAGCACTTTCAATCCGTTGACAGTTACAAATTCTTACGAGCAGTACTTC. Protein sequence: CASTFNPLTVTNSYEQYF.